This T cell receptor beta chain emerged from a study of cytomegalovirus exposure and HLA in healthy donors. Study conclusions and caveats: Prior analysis indicated that the majority of TCR beta V segments exhibited productivity approximately 87% or approximately 30% of the time.

This clone has a handful of counts. Its cognate antigen is unknown. This CDR3 has 11 residues. V lost 7 bases to trimming and J lost 2 bases, with 9 bases between them. Germline V lookup: CDR1 DFQATT, CDR2 SNEGSKA (reference sequence). The PCR was carried out with 60 Vbeta primers and 13 Jbeta primers. Clones were sequenced by immunoSEQ multiplex PCR, and TCRdb holds only the in-frame ones, with some missing. The sample includes more than 90,000 clones, about 66% of them seen just once. Specimen: PBMCs. The sequence came from a boy aged 5-17 years in good health and CMV-seropositive. V usage is TRBV20-1 and J usage is TRBJ2-7; D perhaps matches TRBD1 (6 bases). CDR3 bases: TGCAGTGTCAGGGGCCCCTACGAGCAGTACTTC. The encoded protein is CSVRGPYEQYF.